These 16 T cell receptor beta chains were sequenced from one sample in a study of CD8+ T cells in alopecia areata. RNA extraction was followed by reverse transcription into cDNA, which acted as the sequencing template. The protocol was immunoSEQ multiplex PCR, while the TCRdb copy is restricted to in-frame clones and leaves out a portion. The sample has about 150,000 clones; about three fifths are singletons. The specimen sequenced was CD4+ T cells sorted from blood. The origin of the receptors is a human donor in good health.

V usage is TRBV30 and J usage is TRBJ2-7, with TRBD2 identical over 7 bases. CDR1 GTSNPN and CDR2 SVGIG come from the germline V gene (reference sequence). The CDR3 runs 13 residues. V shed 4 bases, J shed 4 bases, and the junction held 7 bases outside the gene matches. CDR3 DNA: TGTGCCTGGACGCCCGGGACTAATTACGAGCAGTACTTC. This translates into CAWTPGTNYEQYF.

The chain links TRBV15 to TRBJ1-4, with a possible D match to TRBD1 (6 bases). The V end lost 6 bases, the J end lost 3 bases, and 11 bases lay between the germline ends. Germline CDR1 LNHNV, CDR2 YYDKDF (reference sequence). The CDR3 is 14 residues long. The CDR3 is CATSWGASNEKLFF. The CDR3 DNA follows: TGTGCCACCAGTTGGGGGGCTTCTAATGAAAAACTGTTTTTT.

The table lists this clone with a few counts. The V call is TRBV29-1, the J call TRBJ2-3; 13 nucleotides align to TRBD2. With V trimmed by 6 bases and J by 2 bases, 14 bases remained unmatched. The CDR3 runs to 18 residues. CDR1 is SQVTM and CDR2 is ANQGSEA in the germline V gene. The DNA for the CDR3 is TGCAGCGTCCCGGGACTAGCGGGACTTCTTGACTACACAGATACGCAGTATTTT. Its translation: CSVPGLAGLLDYTDTQYF.

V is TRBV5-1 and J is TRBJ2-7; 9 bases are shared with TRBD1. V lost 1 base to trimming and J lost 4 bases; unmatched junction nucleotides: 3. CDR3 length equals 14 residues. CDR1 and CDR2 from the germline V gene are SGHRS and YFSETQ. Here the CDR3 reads CASSLRGQGYEQYF. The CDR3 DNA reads TGCGCCAGCAGCTTGCGGGGACAGGGTTACGAGCAGTACTTC. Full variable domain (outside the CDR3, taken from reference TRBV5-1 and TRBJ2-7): KAGVTQTPRYLIKTRGQQVTLSCSPISGHRSVSWYQQTPGQGLQFLFEYFSETQRNKGNFPGRFSGRQFSNSRSEMNVSTLELGDSALYLCASSLRGQGYEQYFGPGTRLTVT.

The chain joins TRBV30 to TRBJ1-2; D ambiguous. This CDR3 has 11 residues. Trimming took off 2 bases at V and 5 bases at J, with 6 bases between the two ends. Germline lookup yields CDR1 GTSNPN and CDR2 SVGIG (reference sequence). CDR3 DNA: TGTGCCTGGAGTAGGCTATATGGCTACACCTTC. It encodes CAWSRLYGYTF. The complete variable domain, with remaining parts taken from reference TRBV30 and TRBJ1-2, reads SQTIHQWPATLVQPVGSPLSLECTVEGTSNPNLYWYRQAAGRGLQLLFYSVGIGQISSEVPQNLSASRPQDRQFILSSKKLLLSDSGFYLCAWSRLYGYTFGSGTRLTVV.

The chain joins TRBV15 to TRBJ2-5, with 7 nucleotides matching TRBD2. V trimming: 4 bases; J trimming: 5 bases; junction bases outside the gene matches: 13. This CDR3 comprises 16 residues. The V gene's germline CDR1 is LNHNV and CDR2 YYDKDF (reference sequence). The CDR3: CATSIGQGRGDETQYF. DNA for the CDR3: TGTGCCACCAGCATCGGGCAGGGACGGGGGGACGAGACCCAGTACTTC.

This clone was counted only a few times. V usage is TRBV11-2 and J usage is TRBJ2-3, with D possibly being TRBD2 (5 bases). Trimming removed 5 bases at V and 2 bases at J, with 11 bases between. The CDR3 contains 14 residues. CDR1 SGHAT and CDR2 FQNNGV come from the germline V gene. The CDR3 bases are TGTGCCAGCAGCCCCGGGAAAGACACAGATACGCAGTATTTT. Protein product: CASSPGKDTDTQYF.

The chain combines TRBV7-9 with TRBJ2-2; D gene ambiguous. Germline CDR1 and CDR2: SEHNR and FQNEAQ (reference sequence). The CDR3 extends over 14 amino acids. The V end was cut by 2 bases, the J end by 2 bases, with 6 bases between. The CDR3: CASSLRSNTGELFF. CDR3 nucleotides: TGTGCCAGCAGCTTACGGAGCAACACCGGGGAGCTGTTTTTT.

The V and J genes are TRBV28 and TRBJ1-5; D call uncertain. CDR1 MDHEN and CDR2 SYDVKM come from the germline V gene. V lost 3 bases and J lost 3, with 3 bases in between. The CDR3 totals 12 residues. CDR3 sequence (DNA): TGTGCCAGCAGTTTTTACAATCAGCCCCAGCATTTT. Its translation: CASSFYNQPQHF.

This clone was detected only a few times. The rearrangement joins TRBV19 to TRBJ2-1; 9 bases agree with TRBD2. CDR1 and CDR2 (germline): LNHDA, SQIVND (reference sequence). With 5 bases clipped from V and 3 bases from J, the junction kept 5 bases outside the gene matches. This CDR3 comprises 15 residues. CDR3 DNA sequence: TGTGCCAGTAGTGTAGCGGGAGCATTCTACAATGAGCAGTTCTTC. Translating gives CASSVAGAFYNEQFF. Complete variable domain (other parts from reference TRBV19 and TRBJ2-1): DGGITQSPKYLFRKEGQNVTLSCEQNLNHDAMYWYRQDPGQGLRLIYYSQIVNDFQKGDIAEGYSVSREKKESFPLTVTSAQKNPTAFYLCASSVAGAFYNEQFFGPGTRLTVL.

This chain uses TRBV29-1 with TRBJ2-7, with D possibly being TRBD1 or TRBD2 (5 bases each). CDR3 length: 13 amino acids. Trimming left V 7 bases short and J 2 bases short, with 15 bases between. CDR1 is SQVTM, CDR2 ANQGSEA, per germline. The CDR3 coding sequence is TGCAGCGGGGCTTCGGGGCCTACCTACGAGCAGTACTTC. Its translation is CSGASGPTYEQYF.

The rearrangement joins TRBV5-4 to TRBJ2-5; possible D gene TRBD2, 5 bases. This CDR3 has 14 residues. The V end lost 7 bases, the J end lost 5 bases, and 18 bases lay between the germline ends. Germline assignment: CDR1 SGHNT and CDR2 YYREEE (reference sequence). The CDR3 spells CASRKETSGETQYF. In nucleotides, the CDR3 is TGTGCCAGCCGGAAGGAAACATCGGGGGAGACCCAGTACTTC.

This CDR3 reads CSVRMGTWETQYF. Here the CDR3 DNA reads TGCAGCGTACGAATGGGAACTTGGGAGACCCAGTACTTC. The chain recombines TRBV29-1 with TRBJ2-5; D uncertain. The CDR3 consists of 13 residues. Germline-derived CDR1 and CDR2 are SQVTM and ANQGSEA. Trimming took off 6 bases at V and 5 bases at J, with 16 bases between the two ends.

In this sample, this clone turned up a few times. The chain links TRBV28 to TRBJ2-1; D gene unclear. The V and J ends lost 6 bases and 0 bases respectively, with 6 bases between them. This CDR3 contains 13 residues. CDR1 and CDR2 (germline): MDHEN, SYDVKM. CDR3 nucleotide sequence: TGTGCCAGCAGATCCTACTCCTACAATGAGCAGTTCTTC. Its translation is CASRSYSYNEQFF. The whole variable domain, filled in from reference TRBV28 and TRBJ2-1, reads DVKVTQSSRYLVKRTGEKVFLECVQDMDHENMFWYRQDPGLGLRLIYFSYDVKMKEKGDIPEGYSVSREKKERFSLILESASTNQTSMYLCASRSYSYNEQFFGPGTRLTVL.

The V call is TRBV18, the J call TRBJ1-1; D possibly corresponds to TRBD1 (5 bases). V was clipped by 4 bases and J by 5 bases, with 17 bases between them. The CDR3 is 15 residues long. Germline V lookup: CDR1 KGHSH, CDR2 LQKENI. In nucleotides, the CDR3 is TGTGCCAGCTCACTCCCCGGGGACCCCCTGACTGAAGCTTTCTTT. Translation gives CASSLPGDPLTEAFF.

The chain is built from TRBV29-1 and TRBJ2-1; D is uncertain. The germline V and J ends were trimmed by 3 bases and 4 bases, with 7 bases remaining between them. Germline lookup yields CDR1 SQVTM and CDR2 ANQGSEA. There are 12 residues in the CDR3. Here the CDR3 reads CSVDPLYNEQFF. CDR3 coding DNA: TGCAGCGTTGATCCCCTATACAATGAGCAGTTCTTC.